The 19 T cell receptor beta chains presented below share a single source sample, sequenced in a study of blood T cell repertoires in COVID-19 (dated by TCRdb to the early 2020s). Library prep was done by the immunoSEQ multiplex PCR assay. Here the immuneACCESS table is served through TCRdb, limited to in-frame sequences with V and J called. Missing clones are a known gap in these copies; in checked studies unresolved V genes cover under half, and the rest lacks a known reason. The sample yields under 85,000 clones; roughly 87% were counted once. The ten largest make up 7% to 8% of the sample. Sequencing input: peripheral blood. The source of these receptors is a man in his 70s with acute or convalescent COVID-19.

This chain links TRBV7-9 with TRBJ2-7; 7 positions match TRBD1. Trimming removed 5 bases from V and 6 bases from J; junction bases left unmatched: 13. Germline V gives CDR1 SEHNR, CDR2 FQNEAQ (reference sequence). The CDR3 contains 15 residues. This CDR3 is CASSRTGALPSEQYF. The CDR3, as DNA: TGTGCCAGCAGCCGTACAGGGGCCCTCCCTAGCGAGCAGTACTTC.

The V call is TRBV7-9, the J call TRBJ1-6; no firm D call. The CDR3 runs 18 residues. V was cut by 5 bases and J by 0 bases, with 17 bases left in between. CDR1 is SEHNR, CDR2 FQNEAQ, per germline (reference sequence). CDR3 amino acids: CASSPGKLTSSYNSPLHF. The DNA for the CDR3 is TGTGCCAGCAGCCCCGGGAAACTCACGAGCTCCTATAATTCACCCCTCCACTTT. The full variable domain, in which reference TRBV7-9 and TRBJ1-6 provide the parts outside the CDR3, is DTGVSQNPRHKITKRGQNVTFRCDPISEHNRLYWYRQTLGQGPEFLTYFQNEAQLEKSRLLSDRFSAERPKGSFSTLEIQRTEQGDSAMYLCASSPGKLTSSYNSPLHFGNGTRLTVT.

The CDR3 bases are TGTGCCAGCAGTGTTCCAGGGATTAATTCACCCCTCCACTTT. It encodes CASSVPGINSPLHF. The J gene is TRBJ1-6, the V gene TRBV6-2 or TRBV6-3, with a weak D call TRBD1 (5 bases). Germline V CDR1 and CDR2: MNHEY, SVGEGT. V was clipped by 5 bases and J by 6 bases, with 11 bases between them. The CDR3 has 14 residues.

The CDR3: CASSLLKGVHEQYF. CDR3 in DNA: TGTGCCAGCAGCTTACTAAAGGGGGTACACGAGCAGTACTTC. V gene TRBV11-2 combines with J gene TRBJ2-7; TRBD1 is a possible D gene (6 bases). V lost 2 bases and J lost 5, with 13 bases in between. Germline V gives CDR1 SGHAT, CDR2 FQNNGV. The CDR3 totals 14 residues. Full variable domain (missing parts from reference TRBV11-2 and TRBJ2-7): EAGVAQSPRYKIIEKRQSVAFWCNPISGHATLYWYQQILGQGPKLLIQFQNNGVVDDSQLPKDRFSAERLKGVDSTLKIQPAKLEDSAVYLCASSLLKGVHEQYFGPGTRLTVT.

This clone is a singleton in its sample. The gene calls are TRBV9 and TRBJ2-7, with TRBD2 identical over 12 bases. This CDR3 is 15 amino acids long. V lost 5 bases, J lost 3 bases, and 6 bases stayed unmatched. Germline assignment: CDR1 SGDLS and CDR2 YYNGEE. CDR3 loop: CASSAGTSGFYEQYF. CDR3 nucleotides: TGTGCCAGCAGTGCGGGGACTAGCGGGTTCTACGAGCAGTACTTC.

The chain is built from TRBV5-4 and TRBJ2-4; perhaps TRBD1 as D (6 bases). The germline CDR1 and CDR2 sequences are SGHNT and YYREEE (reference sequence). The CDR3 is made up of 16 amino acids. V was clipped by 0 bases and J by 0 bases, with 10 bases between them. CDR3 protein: CASSLEGHIAKNIQYF. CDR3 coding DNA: TGTGCCAGCAGCTTGGAGGGACACATAGCCAAAAACATTCAGTACTTC.

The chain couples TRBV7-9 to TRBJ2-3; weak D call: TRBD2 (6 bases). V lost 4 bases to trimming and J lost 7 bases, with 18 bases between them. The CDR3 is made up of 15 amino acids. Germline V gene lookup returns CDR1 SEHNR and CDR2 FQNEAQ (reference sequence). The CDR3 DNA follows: TGTGCCAGCAGCTCCCGGGACTCCCAGTTCCATACGCAGTATTTT. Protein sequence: CASSSRDSQFHTQYF.

The CDR3 region is CASSQDQLGTDSYNEQFF. The CDR3 DNA follows: TGCGCCAGCAGCCAAGATCAGCTTGGGACAGACTCCTACAATGAGCAGTTCTTC. The chain uses TRBV4-1 and TRBJ2-1; 7 positions match TRBD1. The CDR3 is 18 amino acids. V shed 0 bases, J shed 0 bases, and the junction held 8 bases outside the gene matches. In germline, CDR1 is MGHRA, CDR2 YSYEKL.

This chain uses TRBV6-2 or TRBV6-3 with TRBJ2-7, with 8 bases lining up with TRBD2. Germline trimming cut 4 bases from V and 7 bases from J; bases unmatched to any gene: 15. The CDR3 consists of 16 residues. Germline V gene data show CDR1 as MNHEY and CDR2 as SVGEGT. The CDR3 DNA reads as TGTGCCAGCAGTTTCGCCCGGGGCAGCGGGAGCTCGGAGCAGTACTTC. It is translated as CASSFARGSGSSEQYF.

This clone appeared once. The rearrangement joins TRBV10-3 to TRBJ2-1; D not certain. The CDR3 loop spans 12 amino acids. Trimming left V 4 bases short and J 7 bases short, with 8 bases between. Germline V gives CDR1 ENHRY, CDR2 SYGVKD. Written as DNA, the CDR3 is TGTGCCATCAGTGCCGAAGCTAATGAGCAGTTCTTC. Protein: CAISAEANEQFF.

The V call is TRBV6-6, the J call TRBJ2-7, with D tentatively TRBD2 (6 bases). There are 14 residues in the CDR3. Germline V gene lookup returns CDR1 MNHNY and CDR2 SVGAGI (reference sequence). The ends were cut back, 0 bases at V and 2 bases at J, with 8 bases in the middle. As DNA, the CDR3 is TGTGCCAGCAGTTACTCGGAGGGTACCTACGAGCAGTACTTC. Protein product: CASSYSEGTYEQYF.

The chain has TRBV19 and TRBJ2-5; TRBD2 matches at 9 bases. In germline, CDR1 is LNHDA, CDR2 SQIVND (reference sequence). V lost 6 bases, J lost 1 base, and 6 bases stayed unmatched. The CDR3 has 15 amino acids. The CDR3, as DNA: TGTGCCAGTAGGGGAGCGGGGGGCCGCCAAGAGACCCAGTACTTC. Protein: CASRGAGGRQETQYF.

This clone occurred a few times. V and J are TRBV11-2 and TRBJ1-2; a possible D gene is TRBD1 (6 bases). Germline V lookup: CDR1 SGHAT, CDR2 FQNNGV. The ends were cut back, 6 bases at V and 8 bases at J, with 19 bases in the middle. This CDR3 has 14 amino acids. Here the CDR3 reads CASRMIIGTGGYTF. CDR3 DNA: TGTGCCAGCAGAATGATCATAGGTACAGGGGGCTACACCTTC.

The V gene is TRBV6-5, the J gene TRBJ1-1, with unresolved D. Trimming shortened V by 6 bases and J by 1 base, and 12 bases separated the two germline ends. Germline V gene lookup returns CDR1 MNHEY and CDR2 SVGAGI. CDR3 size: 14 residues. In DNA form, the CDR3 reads TGTGCCAGCAGCCCGCGAGAGGGGAACACTGAAGCTTTCTTT. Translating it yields CASSPREGNTEAFF.

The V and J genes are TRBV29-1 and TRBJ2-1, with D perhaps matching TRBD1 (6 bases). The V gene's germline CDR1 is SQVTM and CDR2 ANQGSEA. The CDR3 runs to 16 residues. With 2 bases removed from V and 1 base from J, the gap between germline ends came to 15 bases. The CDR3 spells CSVESHRDISYNEQFF. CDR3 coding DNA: TGCAGCGTTGAATCACACCGGGACATATCCTACAATGAGCAGTTCTTC.

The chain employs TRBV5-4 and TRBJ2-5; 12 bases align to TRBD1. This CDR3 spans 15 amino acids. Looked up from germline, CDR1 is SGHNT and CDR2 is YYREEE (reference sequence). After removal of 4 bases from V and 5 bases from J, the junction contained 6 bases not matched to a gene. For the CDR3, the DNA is TGTGCCAGCAGCACACGGGACAGGGGGCCGGAGACCCAGTACTTC. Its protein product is CASSTRDRGPETQYF.

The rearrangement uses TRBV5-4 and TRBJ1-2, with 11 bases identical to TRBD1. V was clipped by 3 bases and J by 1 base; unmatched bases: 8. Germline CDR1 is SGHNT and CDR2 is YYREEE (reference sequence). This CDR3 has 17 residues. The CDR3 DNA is TGTGCCAGCAGCTATGGACAGGGGGCGGCCCTTAACTATGGCTACACCTTC. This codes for CASSYGQGAALNYGYTF.

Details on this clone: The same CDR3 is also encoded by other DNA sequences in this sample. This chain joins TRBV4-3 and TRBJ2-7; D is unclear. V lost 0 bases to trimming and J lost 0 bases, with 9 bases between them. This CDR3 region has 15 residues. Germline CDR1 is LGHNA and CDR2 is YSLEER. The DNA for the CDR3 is TGCGCCAGCAGCCAAGATCGGAGCGCCTCCTACGAGCAGTACTTC. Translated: CASSQDRSASYEQYF.

The CDR3: CASSFLNRGSSYNEQFF. For the CDR3, the DNA is TGTGCCAGCAGCTTTCTGAACAGGGGGAGTTCCTACAATGAGCAGTTCTTC. The chain links TRBV5-4 to TRBJ2-1, with 8 bases that match TRBD1. This CDR3 spans 17 amino acids. The trim removed 2 bases at V and 1 base at J, leaving 8 bases unmatched. Germline V CDR1 and CDR2: SGHNT, YYREEE (reference sequence). Based on the CDR3 plus reference TRBV5-4 and TRBJ2-1, the full variable domain is ETGVTQSPTHLIKTRGQQVTLRCSSQSGHNTVSWYQQALGQGPQFIFQYYREEENGRGNFPPRFSGLQFPNYSSELNVNALELDDSALYLCASSFLNRGSSYNEQFFGPGTRLTVL.